The T cell receptor (beta chain) under discussion was sequenced for a study of T cell changes during pregnancy in multiple sclerosis. V lost 4 bases and J 1 base, leaving 11 bases between the germline ends. The CDR3 is made up of 14 amino acids. Germline lookup yields CDR1 SGHRS and CDR2 YFSETQ. Produced via immunoSEQ multiplex PCR; TCRdb's table is partial and in-frame only. Here the sample spans tens of thousands of clones, around 90% being singletons. The clonotype originates from a female donor in good health, enrolled as a control in a pregnancy study. The sequencing used CD4+ T cells from peripheral blood mononuclear cells, collected after pregnancy. The chain joins TRBV5-1 to TRBJ1-1; D uncertain. CDR3 sequence (DNA): TGCGCCAGCAGCCTCCTTGGCCCGAACACTGAAGCTTTCTTT. It yields the protein CASSLLGPNTEAFF. Looking up the rest from reference TRBV5-1 and TRBJ1-1 gives the full variable domain: KAGVTQTPRYLIKTRGQQVTLSCSPISGHRSVSWYQQTPGQGLQFLFEYFSETQRNKGNFPGRFSGRQFSNSRSEMNVSTLELGDSALYLCASSLLGPNTEAFFGQGTRLTVV.